What follows are 13 T cell receptor beta chains derived from one specimen sequenced in a study of blood T cells in healthy people across ages. The use of a sample-barcoded 5' primer and a J-beta primer mix characterized a second PCR of roughly 7 to 11 cycles. One entry per CDR3 protein results from TCRdb running MiXCR on the 5' RACE reads. The table lists 1.8 million or so distinct CDR3 sequences, 39% of them singletons. The sample taken for sequencing was blood. All receptors derive from a human donor in good health.

Only a few counts were recorded for this clonotype. This chain connects TRBV27 to TRBJ2-1; 9 nucleotides match TRBD1. Trimming at V came to 2 bases and at J to 3 bases, leaving 5 bases not matched to a gene. Germline values: CDR1 MNHEY, CDR2 SMNVEV (reference sequence). This CDR3 is built from 16 residues. The DNA for the CDR3 is TGTGCCAGCAGTTTAGGGACAGGGACAGACTACAATGAGCAGTTCTTC. Protein sequence: CASSLGTGTDYNEQFF.

The V and J genes are TRBV27 and TRBJ2-6, with 7 bases matching TRBD1. Germline CDR1 and CDR2: MNHEY and SMNVEV (reference sequence). V lost 4 bases to trimming and J lost 2 bases; unmatched junction nucleotides: 14. The CDR3 is 19 amino acids. Here the CDR3 DNA reads TGTGCCAGCAGTTCCCTGACAGGGCGTACCCGCCCTGGGGCCAACGTCCTGACTTTC. It yields the protein CASSSLTGRTRPGANVLTF.

This rearrangement joins TRBV7-9 to TRBJ2-5; a possible D gene is TRBD2 (5 bases). V lost 0 bases, J lost 11 bases, and 19 bases lay in between. The germline CDR1 and CDR2 sequences are SEHNR and FQNEAQ (reference sequence). The CDR3 sequence is 15 residues long. The DNA for the CDR3 is TGTGCCAGCAGCTTAGCGAGTTTCCCCTACGAGCGGCAGTACTTC. Translating gives CASSLASFPYERQYF.

This clonotype has only a few counts. The chain links TRBV5-5 to TRBJ1-2, with D possibly being TRBD1 (5 bases). The germline V gene has CDR1 SGHKS and CDR2 YYEKEE (reference sequence). CDR3 length: 16 residues. Trimming removed 5 bases from V and 3 bases from J, with 20 bases in between. In DNA form, the CDR3 reads TGTGCCAGCAGAACCGGGACGGTCTATGCTGACTATGGCTACACCTTC. This sequence encodes CASRTGTVYADYGYTF.

This clonotype turned up a few times. This chain uses TRBV20-1 with TRBJ2-1, with a tentative D call TRBD2 (6 bases). Between the trimmed V and J ends, which lost 1 base and 0 bases, there was a span of 10 bases. This CDR3 has 15 amino acids. CDR1 is DFQATT, CDR2 SNEGSKA, per germline (reference sequence). CDR3 sequence: CSARGGVYSYNEQFF. Written as DNA, the CDR3 is TGCAGTGCTAGAGGGGGGGTCTACTCCTACAATGAGCAGTTCTTC.

The rearrangement joins TRBV15 to TRBJ2-2; 8 bases fit TRBD1. Germline CDR1 is LNHNV and CDR2 is YYDKDF (reference sequence). V shed 0 bases, J shed 4 bases, and the junction held 4 bases outside the gene matches. The CDR3 runs 16 residues. The CDR3 DNA sequence: TGTGCCACCAGCAGAGACAGGACAGGGAGCACCGGGGAGCTGTTTTTT. Protein sequence: CATSRDRTGSTGELFF. Full variable domain (remainder filled in from reference TRBV15 and TRBJ2-2): DAMVIQNPRYQVTQFGKPVTLSCSQTLNHNVMYWYQQKSSQAPKLLFHYYDKDFNNEADTPDNFQSRRPNTSFCFLDIRSPGLGDTAMYLCATSRDRTGSTGELFFGEGSRLTVL.

This clonotype occurred a few times. V gene TRBV20-1 combines with J gene TRBJ1-2, with TRBD1 as a possible D gene (5 bases). CDR3 length: 14 residues. Per germline, CDR1 DFQATT and CDR2 SNEGSKA (reference sequence). V was pared by 1 base and J by 0 bases, with 9 bases between. CDR3 DNA: TGCAGTGCTAGAGGAGGGACCGCTAACTATGGCTACACCTTC. Translation: CSARGGTANYGYTF.

The rearrangement uses TRBV28 and TRBJ2-3, with TRBD2 matching 7 bases. From germline, CDR1 is MDHEN and CDR2 SYDVKM. Trimming took 3 bases from V and 3 from J; bases not matched to a gene: 6. CDR3 length: 15 residues. CDR3 sequence: CASSFLRGRTDTQYF. The CDR3, as DNA: TGTGCCAGCAGTTTTTTGCGGGGGAGAACAGATACGCAGTATTTT. Based on the CDR3 plus reference TRBV28 and TRBJ2-3, the full variable domain is DVKVTQSSRYLVKRTGEKVFLECVQDMDHENMFWYRQDPGLGLRLIYFSYDVKMKEKGDIPEGYSVSREKKERFSLILESASTNQTSMYLCASSFLRGRTDTQYFGPGTRLTVL.

The V gene is TRBV4-2, the J gene TRBJ1-1, with a possible D match to TRBD1 (6 bases). The V gene's germline CDR1 is LGHNA and CDR2 YNFKEQ. The V end was cut by 0 bases, the J end by 11 bases, with 16 bases between. The CDR3 contains 14 residues. The CDR3 loop is CASSQDAGDLSAFF. The CDR3 coding sequence is TGTGCCAGCAGCCAAGATGCAGGGGACCTCTCCGCTTTCTTT.

This chain connects TRBV11-1 to TRBJ2-3; TRBD1 aligns across 7 bases. Germline CDR1 SGHAT, CDR2 FQDESV (reference sequence). V dropped 4 bases and J dropped 1; count of bases not matched to a gene: 11. CDR3 length: 17 residues. The CDR3 nucleotides read TGTGCCAGCAGCTCGGACAGACAGGGATTTCGCACAGATACGCAGTATTTT. Its protein is CASSSDRQGFRTDTQYF. Using reference TRBV11-1 and TRBJ2-3 for the parts outside the CDR3, the full variable domain is EAEVAQSPRYKITEKSQAVAFWCDPISGHATLYWYRQILGQGPELLVQFQDESVVDDSQLPKDRFSAERLKGVDSTLKIQPAELGDSAMYLCASSSDRQGFRTDTQYFGPGTRLTVL.

The sample holds many counts of this clonotype. J is TRBJ2-7 and V is TRBV28; D is unresolved. Germline V CDR1 and CDR2: MDHEN, SYDVKM. V was clipped by 5 bases and J by 2 bases, with 13 bases between them. This CDR3 contains 14 residues. The CDR3 DNA reads TGTGCCAGCAGTCTCCCTGGACGGACCTACGAGCAGTACTTC. This translates into CASSLPGRTYEQYF.

The chain is built from TRBV12-5 and TRBJ2-4; perhaps TRBD2 as D (7 bases). Germline V gives CDR1 LGHNT, CDR2 FRNRAP. The CDR3 has 14 residues. Trimming pared 11 bases from V and 0 bases from J, leaving 14 bases between. Here the CDR3 reads CAGGDTIAKNIQYF. The CDR3, as DNA: TGTGCTGGGGGGGACACAATAGCCAAAAACATTCAGTACTTC.

This clonotype has more than one count but fewer than ten. The chain has TRBV27 and TRBJ2-1; the D is unclear. Germline V gene sequence: CDR1 MNHEY, CDR2 SMNVEV (reference sequence). V was cut by 5 bases and J by 3 bases, with 11 bases left in between. The CDR3 is 14 residues long. The CDR3 loop is CASSTRTGYNEQFF. The CDR3 DNA sequence: TGTGCCAGCAGTACACGGACGGGCTACAATGAGCAGTTCTTC.